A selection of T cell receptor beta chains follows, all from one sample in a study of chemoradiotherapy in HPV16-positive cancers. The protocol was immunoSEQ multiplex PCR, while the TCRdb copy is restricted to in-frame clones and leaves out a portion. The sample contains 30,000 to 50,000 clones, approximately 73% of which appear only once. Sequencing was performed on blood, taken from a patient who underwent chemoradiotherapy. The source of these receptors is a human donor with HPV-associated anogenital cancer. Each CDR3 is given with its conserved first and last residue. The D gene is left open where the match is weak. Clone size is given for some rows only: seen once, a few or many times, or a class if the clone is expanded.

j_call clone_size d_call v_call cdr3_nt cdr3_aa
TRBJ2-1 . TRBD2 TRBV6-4 TGTGCCAGTGGATCTAGCGGGGAGAATGAGCAGTTCTTC CASGSSGENEQFF
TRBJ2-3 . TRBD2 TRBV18 TGTGCCAGCTCACGGACACTAGCGGGCACAGATACGCAGTATTTT CASSRTLAGTDTQYF
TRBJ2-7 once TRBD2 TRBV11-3 TGTGCCAGCAGCTCCCGGGCGGGAGGCTACGAGCAGTACTTC CASSSRAGGYEQYF
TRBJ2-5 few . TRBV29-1 TGCAGCGTTGATGCAGGAGGCGGTTCAGGAGAGACCCAGTACTTC CSVDAGGGSGETQYF
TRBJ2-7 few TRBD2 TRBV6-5 TGTGCCAGCACCAACGGAGCGGGGGCGGGAGAGCAGTACTTC CASTNGAGAGEQYF
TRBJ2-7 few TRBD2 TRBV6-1 TGTGCCACCCTAAGCCGGACTAGCGGGTCCTACGAGCAGTACTTC CATLSRTSGSYEQYF
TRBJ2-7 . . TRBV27 TGTGCCAGCAGTCCCGGTCTGGACAGCGCTCCCTACGAGCAGTACTTC CASSPGLDSAPYEQYF
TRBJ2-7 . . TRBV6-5 TGTGCCACCGCCGGGACGGGCTCCTACGAGCAGTACTTC CATAGTGSYEQYF
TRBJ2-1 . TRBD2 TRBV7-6 TGTGCCAGCAGCTTGAGGACTAGTGGGAATGAGCAGTTCTTC CASSLRTSGNEQFF
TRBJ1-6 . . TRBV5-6 TGTGCCAGCAGGGGGAGAACAGGGAGCTCCTATAATTCACCCCTCCACTTT CASRGRTGSSYNSPLHF
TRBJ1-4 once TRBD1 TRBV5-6 TGTGCCAGCAGCCCCGGACAGGGTGGTGAAAAACTGTTTTTT CASSPGQGGEKLFF
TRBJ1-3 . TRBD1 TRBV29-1 TGCAGCGTAGAAGGGGGCGAGTCTGGAAACACCATATATTTT CSVEGGESGNTIYF
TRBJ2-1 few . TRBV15 TGTGCCACCAGAGGCTCTCACAATGAGCAGTTCTTC CATRGSHNEQFF
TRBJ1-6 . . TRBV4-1 TGCGCCAGCAGCCAAGTGGGTTCACCCCTCCACTTT CASSQVGSPLHF
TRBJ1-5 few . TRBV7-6 TGTGCCAGCAGCTTAGCCGGGGGCAGGGCCCTTGGGCCCCAGCATTTT CASSLAGGRALGPQHF
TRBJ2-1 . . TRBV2 TGTGCCAGCAGATCGGCGCTCCCGCGGCAGTTCTTC CASRSALPRQFF
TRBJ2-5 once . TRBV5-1 TGCGCCAGCAGGGGAGGGGGGGCCGCGGAGACCCAGTACTTC CASRGGGAAETQYF
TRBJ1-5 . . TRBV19 TGTGCCAGTACCTTGAATGGGGGGGCCCCAAGCAATCAGCCCCAGCATTTT CASTLNGGAPSNQPQHF
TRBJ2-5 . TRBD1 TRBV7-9 TGTGCCAGCAGCCCCTCCGGGGGACAGGGAATCCAGTACTTC CASSPSGGQGIQYF
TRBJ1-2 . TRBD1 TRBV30 TGTGCCTGGAGAACGACAGGGAACTATGGCTACACCTTC CAWRTTGNYGYTF
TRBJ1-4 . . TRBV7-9 TGTGCCAGCAGCTTAGCGCCTCGGGAAAAACTGTTTTTT CASSLAPREKLFF
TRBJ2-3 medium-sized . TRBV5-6 TGTGCCAGCAGCTTGGCTATAGATACGCAGTATTTT CASSLAIDTQYF
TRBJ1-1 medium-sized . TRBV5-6 TGTGCCAGCAGCTTACGTGGCACTGAAGCTTTCTTT CASSLRGTEAFF
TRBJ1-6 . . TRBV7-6 TGTGCCAGCAGCGTAAGACAGGCTTTCAATTCACCCCTCCACTTT CASSVRQAFNSPLHF
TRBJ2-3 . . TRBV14 TGTGCCAGCAGCCAAGAACTTCAGGGTACGCAGTATTTT CASSQELQGTQYF
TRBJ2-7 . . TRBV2 TGTGCCAGCAGCCAGGGGGGACAGAGCTACGAGCAGTACTTC CASSQGGQSYEQYF
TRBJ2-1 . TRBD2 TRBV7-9 TGTGCCAGCAGCTTAGTTGCTAGCGGGCAGGCCTACAATGAGCAGTTCTTC CASSLVASGQAYNEQFF
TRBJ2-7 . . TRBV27 TGTGCCAGCAGTACTTTGGACAGTAGCTCCTACGAGCAGTACTTC CASSTLDSSSYEQYF
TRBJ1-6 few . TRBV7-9 TGTGCCAGCAGCAAGACCGTCTCACCCCTCCACTTT CASSKTVSPLHF
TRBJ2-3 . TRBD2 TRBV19 TGTGCCAGTAGTACCCAGCGGGGGGGCTTTGTGGATACGCAGTATTTT CASSTQRGGFVDTQYF
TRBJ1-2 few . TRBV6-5 TGTGCCAGCAGTTACTCGACGTCTTCTAACTATGGCTACACCTTC CASSYSTSSNYGYTF
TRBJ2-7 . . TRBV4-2 TGTGCCAGCAGCCAAGAGCCAGGACAAGCCTACGAGCAGTACTTC CASSQEPGQAYEQYF
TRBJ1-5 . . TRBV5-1 TGCGCCAGCAGCCGCGCCGGGGGCCTCAATCAGCCCCAGCATTTT CASSRAGGLNQPQHF
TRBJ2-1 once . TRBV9 TGTGCCAGCAGCTCTCCAAGCAGGGGGAGGAATGAGCAGTTCTTC CASSSPSRGRNEQFF
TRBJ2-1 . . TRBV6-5 TGTGCCAGCAGTTACCCTAGACCTCCTCCCTACAATGAGCAGTTCTTC CASSYPRPPPYNEQFF
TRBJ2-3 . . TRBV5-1 TGCGCCAGCAGCTATCTTCCCGCTAGCACAGATACGCAGTATTTT CASSYLPASTDTQYF
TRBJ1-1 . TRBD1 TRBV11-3 TGTGCCAGCAGCTTATCATCGACAGGGAGCACTGAAGCTTTCTTT CASSLSSTGSTEAFF
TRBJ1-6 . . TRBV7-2 TGTGCCAGCAGCTTATCGGGGAATTCACCCCTCCACTTT CASSLSGNSPLHF
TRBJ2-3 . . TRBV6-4 TGTGCCAGCAGTGAGGACATAGCAGATACGCAGTATTTT CASSEDIADTQYF
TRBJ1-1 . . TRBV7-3 TGTGCCAGCAGCTTATTGGGAGGGACCCCAGACACTGAAGCTTTCTTT CASSLLGGTPDTEAFF
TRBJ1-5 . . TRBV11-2 TGTGCCAGCAGCTTAGAGGGCATAAGCAATCAGCCCCAGCATTTT CASSLEGISNQPQHF
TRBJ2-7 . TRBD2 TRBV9 TGTGCCAGCAGCCCTCTGCTTAGCGGGGCGGGGGACGAGCAGTACTTC CASSPLLSGAGDEQYF
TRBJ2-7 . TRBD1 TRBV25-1 TGTGCCAGCCGTACACAGGGGAGCGAGCAGTACTTC CASRTQGSEQYF
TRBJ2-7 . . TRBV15 TGTGCCACCAGCCCCGGGCGCACCCCCTACGAGCAGTACTTC CATSPGRTPYEQYF
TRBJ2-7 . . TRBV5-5 TGTGCCAGCAGCTTGGGACAGGAACCCTACGAGCAGTACTTC CASSLGQEPYEQYF
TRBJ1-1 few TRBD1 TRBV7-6 TGTGCCAGCAGCCAGGGACAGGGGAAGAGCGCTGAAGCTTTCTTT CASSQGQGKSAEAFF
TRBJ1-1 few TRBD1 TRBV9 TGTGCCAGCAGCCCCTCAGGGGGCTTAAGGAACACTGAAGCTTTCTTT CASSPSGGLRNTEAFF
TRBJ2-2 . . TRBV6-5 TGTGCCAGCAGTTACGGCAGGGTGGAACCCGGGGAGCTGTTTTTT CASSYGRVEPGELFF
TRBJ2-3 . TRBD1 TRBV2 TGTGCCAGCAGGACAGGGATCACAGATACGCAGTATTTT CASRTGITDTQYF
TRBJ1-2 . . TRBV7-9 TGTGCCAGCATCGGATTTACAGAAAACTATGGCTACACCTTC CASIGFTENYGYTF
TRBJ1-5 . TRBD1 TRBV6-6 TGTGCCAGCAGGACCAGGGACAGGGGAAGTGATCAGCCCCAGCATTTT CASRTRDRGSDQPQHF
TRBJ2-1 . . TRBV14 TGTGCCAGCAGCCCACATGGCTCCTACAATGAGCAGTTCTTC CASSPHGSYNEQFF
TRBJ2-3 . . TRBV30 TGTGCCTGGAGTGTACGTGGTCAGGGCACGCAGTATTTT CAWSVRGQGTQYF
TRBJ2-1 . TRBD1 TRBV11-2 TGTGCCAGCAGCCAAGTACAGGGGGTCGAGCAGTTCTTC CASSQVQGVEQFF
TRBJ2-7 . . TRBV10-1 TGCGCCACCCCATCCCACGACAAACGTTACGAGCAGTACTTC CATPSHDKRYEQYF
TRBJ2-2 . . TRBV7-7 TGTGCCAGCAGCTTTGGTTCGAACACCGGGGAGCTGTTTTTT CASSFGSNTGELFF
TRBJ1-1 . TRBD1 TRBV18 TGTGCCAGCTCACCGCTGGGACAGGGCAGACACACTGAAGCTTTCTTT CASSPLGQGRHTEAFF